The T cell receptor beta chain under discussion was sequenced for a study of cytomegalovirus exposure and HLA in healthy donors. V lost 0 bases, J lost 6 bases, and 16 bases lay in between. This CDR3 has 16 residues. Germline V gene sequence: CDR1 SGDLS, CDR2 YYNGEE. Note on this clone: Its antigen is currently unknown.

Study-level findings and limits: The only immune exposure information that was available was CMV serostatus.

The PCR made use of 60 Vbeta and 13 Jbeta primers. Measured with immunoSEQ multiplex PCR; TCRdb has only the in-frame clones, and not every one. The sample holds more than 150,000 clones; 70% to 85% are singletons and the top ten take roughly 1.5%. The sequencing input was PBMCs. V is TRBV9 and J is TRBJ2-1; possible D gene TRBD1, 5 bases. This clonotype originated in a man younger than 35 in good health and CMV-seronegative. CDR3 nucleotides: TGTGCCAGCAGCGTAGGAAACAGGATAACCGGCAATGAGCAGTTCTTC. The encoded protein is CASSVGNRITGNEQFF.